This entry lists 26 T cell receptor beta chains sequenced from one sample in a study of human T cells and chemical hapten exposure. Time point here: healthy volunteer bleed at 2 weeks. The authors' total RNA extraction used unfractionated whole blood. A single record per CDR3 protein comes from TCRdb applying MiXCR to the RACE reads. Found here are about 130,000 distinct CDR3 sequences, roughly 9.5% of them singletons; the top ten hold roughly 2%. The sample comprised whole blood. All receptors come from a male donor in good health. Some clones in this sample may be carry-over from other donors' samples.

This clonotype was seen at least ten times. This rearrangement joins TRBV6-1 to TRBJ2-2, with D possibly being TRBD1 (6 bases). There are 16 residues in the CDR3. The V gene's germline CDR1 is MNHNS and CDR2 SASEGT. Trimming took 5 bases from V and 3 from J, leaving 16 bases between them. Written as DNA, the CDR3 is TGTGCCAGCAGTACCGGGACATTAGGGGACACCGGGGAGCTGTTTTTT. Encoded protein: CASSTGTLGDTGELFF.

This clonotype was observed at least ten times. The chain combines TRBV5-1 with TRBJ1-1; D unclear. Trimming took 4 bases from V and 0 from J, leaving 7 bases between them. The CDR3 consists of 13 residues. Germline V gene sequence: CDR1 SGHRS, CDR2 YFSETQ. DNA for the CDR3: TGCGCCAGCAGCCCTGGACTGAACACTGAAGCTTTCTTT. Translating gives CASSPGLNTEAFF.

The chain employs TRBV7-9 and TRBJ1-6; D not resolved. Germline V gene lookup returns CDR1 SEHNR and CDR2 FQNEAQ (reference sequence). V lost 5 bases, J lost 8 bases, and 4 bases lay in between. The CDR3 is made up of 11 amino acids. The CDR3 protein is CASSDDSPLHF. CDR3 nucleotide sequence: TGTGCCAGCAGCGACGATTCACCCCTCCACTTT.

This clonotype was recorded a few times. The chain joins TRBV10-3 to TRBJ2-1; a possible D gene is TRBD1 (7 bases). Trimming cost V 7 bases and J 7 bases, with 17 bases left between them. The V gene's germline CDR1 is ENHRY and CDR2 SYGVKD. This CDR3 comprises 14 residues. This CDR3 reads CAIMDRSRENEQFF. The CDR3 DNA reads as TGTGCCATCATGGACAGGAGCCGGGAGAATGAGCAGTTCTTC.

This clonotype was picked up a small number of times. The genes are TRBV6-2 or TRBV6-3 and TRBJ1-5; 7 nucleotides align to TRBD1. Germline V gene sequence: CDR1 MNHEY, CDR2 SVGEGT. Unmatched junction bases numbered 5, after V lost 2 bases and J lost 7 bases. This CDR3 spans 14 amino acids. As DNA, the CDR3 is TGTGCCAGCAGTTACCGGACAGGCGGACAGCCCCAGCATTTT. It codes for CASSYRTGGQPQHF.

This clonotype was observed a handful of times. The rearrangement links TRBV2 to TRBJ2-7; D ambiguous. Germline assignment: CDR1 SNHLY and CDR2 FYNNEI. The CDR3 is made up of 11 amino acids. V was clipped by 4 bases and J by 4 bases, with 5 bases between them. In nucleotides, the CDR3 is TGTGCCAGCAGTGGGGGATACGAGCAGTACTTC. Amino acid sequence: CASSGGYEQYF.

The sample holds a few counts of this clonotype. The chain couples TRBV10-2 to TRBJ2-7; 10 bases line up with TRBD2. Germline V gene lookup returns CDR1 WSHSY and CDR2 SAAADI. V trimming: 2 bases; J trimming: 2 bases; junction bases outside the gene matches: 9. The CDR3 loop spans 17 amino acids. The CDR3 spells CASSEHPPLAGAYEQYF. The DNA for the CDR3 is TGCGCCAGCAGTGAGCACCCCCCTCTAGCGGGGGCCTACGAGCAGTACTTC.

About this clonotype: At one boundary the junction diverges from the germline segment, which might be a read error. V and J are TRBV7-9 and TRBJ2-2; D is ambiguous. The CDR3 has 12 amino acids. Germline CDR1 reads SEHNR; CDR2 reads FQNEAQ (reference sequence). The CDR3 loop reads CVSSRSVGELFF. The CDR3 DNA follows: TGTGTCAGCAGCCGAAGTGTCGGGGAGCTGTTTTTT.

This clonotype has a single count. The chain links TRBV5-1 to TRBJ2-5; 10 bases agree with TRBD1. V dropped 3 bases and J dropped 7; count of bases not matched to a gene: 12. CDR3 length: 16 residues. Per germline, CDR1 SGHRS and CDR2 YFSETQ. CDR3 region: CASSWDATGGVRTQYF. The CDR3 DNA follows: TGCGCCAGCAGCTGGGATGCGACAGGGGGCGTTCGGACCCAGTACTTC.

This clonotype was counted many times. The chain joins TRBV18 to TRBJ2-7; 9 bases are shared with TRBD1. Germline V gene lookup returns CDR1 KGHSH and CDR2 LQKENI. V trimming: 3 bases; J trimming: 7 bases; junction bases outside the gene matches: 19. CDR3 size: 18 residues. The CDR3 nucleotides read TGTGCCAGCTCACCGATAATCCCAGACGGGACAGGGTGGATTGAGCAGTACTTC. Protein product: CASSPIIPDGTGWIEQYF.

This clonotype was seen many times. The CDR3 protein is CASSGAGSSYEQYF. Written as DNA, the CDR3 is TGTGCCAGCAGTGGCGCGGGTAGCTCCTACGAGCAGTACTTC. The chain employs TRBV2 and TRBJ2-7; D is possibly TRBD2 (5 bases). The CDR3 runs to 14 residues. The germline gives CDR1 SNHLY, CDR2 FYNNEI. The V end lost 4 bases, the J end lost 0 bases, and 10 bases lay between the germline ends.

This clonotype was recorded a few times. The J gene is TRBJ1-5, the V gene TRBV4-3; D is unclear. The CDR3 is 14 amino acids. The germline V and J ends were trimmed by 1 base and 7 bases, with 11 bases remaining between them. Germline V gives CDR1 LGHNA, CDR2 YSLEER. This CDR3 is CASSQALRSQPQHF. CDR3 coding DNA: TGCGCCAGCAGCCAAGCCCTGAGATCCCAGCCCCAGCATTTT.

The chain employs TRBV27 and TRBJ2-7, with 7 bases matching TRBD2. Trimming took 5 bases from V and 7 from J; bases not matched to a gene: 8. This CDR3 has 13 amino acids. The germline gives CDR1 MNHEY, CDR2 SMNVEV (reference sequence). This CDR3 is CASSTRGDWEQYF. The DNA for the CDR3 is TGTGCCAGCAGTACCCGGGGGGACTGGGAGCAGTACTTC.

The chain combines TRBV20-1 with TRBJ1-2; D gene unclear. V was trimmed by 6 bases and J by 1 base, leaving 6 bases between them. Per the germline V gene, CDR1 is DFQATT and CDR2 is SNEGSKA (reference sequence). The CDR3 loop spans 11 amino acids. As DNA, the CDR3 is TGCAGTGCCGACCTTAACTATGGCTACACCTTC. Amino acid sequence: CSADLNYGYTF.

This clonotype was detected only a few times. The V and J genes are TRBV30 and TRBJ2-7; 9 bases line up with TRBD2. The CDR3 covers 15 residues. With V trimmed by 3 bases and J by 0 bases, 6 bases remained unmatched. The germline CDR1 and CDR2 sequences are GTSNPN and SVGIG (reference sequence). This CDR3 is CAWRPLAGSSYEQYF. CDR3 in DNA: TGTGCCTGGAGACCTCTAGCGGGAAGCTCCTACGAGCAGTACTTC.

This clonotype was detected ten times or more. The chain joins TRBV12-3 or TRBV12-4 to TRBJ1-1; 11 bases are a match to TRBD1. CDR3 length equals 15 residues. Trimming took 6 bases from V and 7 from J; bases not matched to a gene: 10. The CDR3 sequence is CASRFPGQGVDEAFF. The CDR3 nucleotides are TGTGCCAGCAGATTCCCGGGACAGGGGGTAGATGAAGCTTTCTTT.

The rearrangement uses TRBV20-1 and TRBJ2-7, with 10 bases that match TRBD1. J was trimmed by 5 bases and V by 1 base; bases with no gene match: 8. CDR1 is DFQATT and CDR2 is SNEGSKA in the germline V gene (reference sequence). The CDR3 covers 15 residues. For the CDR3, the DNA is TGCAGTGCTAGAGGTGCCGGGACAGGGGAGCACGAGCAGTACTTC. As protein: CSARGAGTGEHEQYF.

Only a few counts were recorded for this clonotype. The chain recombines TRBV20-1 with TRBJ1-1, with a weak D call TRBD1 (5 bases). CDR3 size: 14 residues. Trimming took 5 bases from V and 0 from J, leaving 13 bases between them. Germline CDR1 is DFQATT and CDR2 is SNEGSKA (reference sequence). CDR3 amino acids: CSALWRGVNTEAFF. Here the CDR3 DNA reads TGCAGTGCTCTCTGGAGAGGGGTGAACACTGAAGCTTTCTTT.

In its sample, this clonotype was seen a few times. The rearrangement links TRBV4-1 to TRBJ2-3; TRBD2 matches at 14 bases. CDR3 size: 16 residues. The V gene end was trimmed by 3 bases and the J gene end by 4 bases; junction bases not matched to a gene: 3. From germline, CDR1 is MGHRA and CDR2 YSYEKL. CDR3 nucleotide sequence: TGCGCCAGCAGCCATTCGGGACTAGCGGGAGCAGATACGCAGTATTTT. It translates to CASSHSGLAGADTQYF.

This clonotype appeared many times. The rearrangement joins TRBV5-1 to TRBJ2-7; 8 bases are shared with TRBD1. The CDR3 is made up of 13 amino acids. CDR1 is SGHRS and CDR2 is YFSETQ in the germline V gene. The trim removed 4 bases at V and 6 bases at J, leaving 6 bases unmatched. In DNA form, the CDR3 reads TGCGCCAGCAGCCCAGGACAGGGAGGCGAGCAGTACTTC. Translated, it gives CASSPGQGGEQYF.

This clonotype showed up many times. The J gene is TRBJ2-7, the V gene TRBV4-2; D remains ambiguous. Germline V gene data show CDR1 as LGHNA and CDR2 as YNFKEQ. Trimming removed 0 bases at V and 0 bases at J, with 12 bases between. The CDR3 consists of 16 residues. The CDR3 protein is CASSQDSVGISYEQYF. In DNA, the CDR3 is TGTGCCAGCAGCCAAGATTCGGTGGGGATCTCCTACGAGCAGTACTTC.

This clonotype was counted ten times or more. The chain is built from TRBV11-2 and TRBJ2-3; D remains ambiguous. Germline values: CDR1 SGHAT, CDR2 FQNNGV. V lost 6 bases, J lost 1 base, and 11 bases lay in between. The length of the CDR3 is 14 residues. The CDR3 region has the DNA TGTGCCAGCAGAACTACCGAACGCACAGATACGCAGTATTTT. Its protein is CASRTTERTDTQYF.

The chain carries TRBV12-3 or TRBV12-4 and TRBJ1-1; 7 positions agree with TRBD1. V lost 2 bases to trimming and J lost 1 base; unmatched junction nucleotides: 1. The CDR3 totals 14 residues. The CDR3 here is CASSLTGANTEAFF. The CDR3 DNA is TGTGCCAGCAGTTTAACAGGGGCGAACACTGAAGCTTTCTTT.

In this sample, this clonotype turned up many times. The chain combines TRBV29-1 with TRBJ2-2, with 7 bases lining up with TRBD1. J lost 6 bases, V lost 6 bases, and 7 bases had no gene match. The CDR3 contains 13 residues. CDR1 is SQVTM and CDR2 is ANQGSEA in the germline V gene. The CDR3 spells CSVGRTGAGELFF. CDR3 nucleotides: TGCAGCGTAGGTAGGACAGGCGCCGGGGAGCTGTTTTTT.

The chain uses TRBV19 and TRBJ2-4; D tentatively reads TRBD1 or TRBD2 (5 bases each). The CDR3 spans 15 residues. Trimming took off 1 base at V and 1 base at J, with 8 bases between the two ends. Looked up from germline, CDR1 is LNHDA and CDR2 is SQIVND (reference sequence). The CDR3 nucleotides read TGTGCCAGTAGTATAGGCTGGGGGGCCAAAAACATTCAGTACTTC. Protein product: CASSIGWGAKNIQYF.

This clonotype was seen at least ten times. The chain is built from TRBV12-3 or TRBV12-4 and TRBJ2-1; D unresolved. The CDR3 is made up of 12 amino acids. V was shortened by 3 bases and J by 8 bases, with 8 bases between the two germline ends. The CDR3, as DNA: TGTGCCAGCAGTTTCTTGGTCCATGAGCAGTTCTTC. Its translation is CASSFLVHEQFF.